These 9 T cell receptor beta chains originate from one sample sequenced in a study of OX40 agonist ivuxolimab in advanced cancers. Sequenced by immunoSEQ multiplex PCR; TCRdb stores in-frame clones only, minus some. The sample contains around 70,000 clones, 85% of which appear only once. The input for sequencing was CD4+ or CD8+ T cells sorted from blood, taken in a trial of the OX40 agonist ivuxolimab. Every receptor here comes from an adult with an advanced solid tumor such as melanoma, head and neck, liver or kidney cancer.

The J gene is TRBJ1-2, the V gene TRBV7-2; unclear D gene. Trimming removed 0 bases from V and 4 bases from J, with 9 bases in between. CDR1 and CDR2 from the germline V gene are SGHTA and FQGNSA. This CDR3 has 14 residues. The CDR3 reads CASSLAPWSYGYTF. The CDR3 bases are TGTGCCAGCAGCTTAGCGCCGTGGTCCTATGGCTACACCTTC.

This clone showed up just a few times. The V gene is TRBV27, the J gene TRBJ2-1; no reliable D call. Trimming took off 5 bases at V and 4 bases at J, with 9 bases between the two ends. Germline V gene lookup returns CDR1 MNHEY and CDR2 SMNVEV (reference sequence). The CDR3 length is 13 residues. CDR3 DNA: TGTGCCAGCAGTGGTACTACTTACAATGAGCAGTTCTTC. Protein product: CASSGTTYNEQFF.

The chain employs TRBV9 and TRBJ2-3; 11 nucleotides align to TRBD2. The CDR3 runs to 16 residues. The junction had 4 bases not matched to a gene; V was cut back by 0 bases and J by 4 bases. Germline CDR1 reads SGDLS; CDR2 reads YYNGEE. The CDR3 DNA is TGTGCCAGCAGCGTAGGTTCTAGCGGGAGGCCAGATACGCAGTATTTT. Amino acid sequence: CASSVGSSGRPDTQYF. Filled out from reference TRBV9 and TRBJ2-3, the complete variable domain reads DSGVTQTPKHLITATGQRVTLRCSPRSGDLSVYWYQQSLDQGLQFLIQYYNGEERAKGNILERFSAQQFPDLHSELNLSSLELGDSALYFCASSVGSSGRPDTQYFGPGTRLTVL.

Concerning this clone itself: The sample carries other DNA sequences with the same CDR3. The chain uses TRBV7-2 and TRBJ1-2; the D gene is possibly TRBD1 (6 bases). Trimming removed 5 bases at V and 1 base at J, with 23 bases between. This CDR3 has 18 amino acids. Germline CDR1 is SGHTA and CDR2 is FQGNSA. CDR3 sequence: CASSLRFPGQRYNYGYTF. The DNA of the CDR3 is TGTGCCAGCAGCCTAAGGTTTCCGGGACAACGATATAACTATGGCTACACCTTC.

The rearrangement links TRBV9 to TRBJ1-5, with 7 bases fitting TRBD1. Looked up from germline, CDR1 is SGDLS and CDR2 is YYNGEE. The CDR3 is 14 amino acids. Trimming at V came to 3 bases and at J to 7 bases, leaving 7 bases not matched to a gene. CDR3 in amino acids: CASSETGTNQPQHF. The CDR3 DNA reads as TGTGCCAGCAGCGAGACAGGGACGAACCAGCCCCAGCATTTT.

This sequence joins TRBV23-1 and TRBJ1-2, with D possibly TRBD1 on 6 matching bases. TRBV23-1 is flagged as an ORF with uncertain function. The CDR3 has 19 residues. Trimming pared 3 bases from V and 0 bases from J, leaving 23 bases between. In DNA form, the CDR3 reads TGCGCCAGCAGTCATCCCCTTTTGGACAGACCGGCGACTAACTATGGCTACACCTTC. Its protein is CASSHPLLDRPATNYGYTF.

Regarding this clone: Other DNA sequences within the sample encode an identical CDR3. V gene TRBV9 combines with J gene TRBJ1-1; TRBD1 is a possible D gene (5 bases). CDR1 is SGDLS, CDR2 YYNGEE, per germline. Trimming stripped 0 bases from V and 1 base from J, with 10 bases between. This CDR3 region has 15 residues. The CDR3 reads CASSVGGAWNTEAFF. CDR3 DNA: TGTGCCAGCAGCGTAGGCGGGGCTTGGAACACTGAAGCTTTCTTT.

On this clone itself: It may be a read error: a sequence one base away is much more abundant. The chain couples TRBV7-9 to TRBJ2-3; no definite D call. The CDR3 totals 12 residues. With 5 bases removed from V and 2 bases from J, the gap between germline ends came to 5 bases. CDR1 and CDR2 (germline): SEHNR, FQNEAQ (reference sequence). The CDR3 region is CASSPDTDTQYF. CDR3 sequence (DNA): TGTGCCAGCAGCCCCGACACAGATACGCAGTATTTT.

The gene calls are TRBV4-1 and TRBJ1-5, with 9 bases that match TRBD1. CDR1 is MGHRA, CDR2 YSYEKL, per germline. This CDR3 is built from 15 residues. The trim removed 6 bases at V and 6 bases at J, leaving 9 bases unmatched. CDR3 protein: CASSLQGADGQPQHF. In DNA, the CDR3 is TGCGCCAGCAGTCTACAGGGGGCGGACGGTCAGCCCCAGCATTTT.